This T cell receptor (beta chain) was sequenced during a study of identical twins. TCRdb itself ran the 5' RACE reads through MiXCR, one entry per CDR3 protein. The data hold some 440,000 distinct CDR3 sequences, with roughly 24% observed a single time. CDR3 length equals 14 residues. V dropped 8 bases and J dropped 7; count of bases not matched to a gene: 5. CDR1 is SNHLY and CDR2 is FYNNEI in the germline V gene. These records were also assigned to another study, of T cells expressing NK-cell markers.

The source material was CD4+ T cells sorted from blood. The receptor comes from a woman aged 18-29 years in good health. The chain combines TRBV2 with TRBJ2-1; 13 bases match TRBD2. CDR3 coding DNA: TGTGCCAGCGCGGGGACTAGCGGGAATAATGAGCAGTTCTTC. It yields the protein CASAGTSGNNEQFF. The full variable domain, completed using reference TRBV2 and TRBJ2-1, is EPEVTQTPSHQVTQMGQEVILRCVPISNHLYFYWYRQILGQKVEFLVSFYNNEISEKSEIFDDQFSVERPDGSNFTLKIRSTKLEDSAMYFCASAGTSGNNEQFFGPGTRLTVL.